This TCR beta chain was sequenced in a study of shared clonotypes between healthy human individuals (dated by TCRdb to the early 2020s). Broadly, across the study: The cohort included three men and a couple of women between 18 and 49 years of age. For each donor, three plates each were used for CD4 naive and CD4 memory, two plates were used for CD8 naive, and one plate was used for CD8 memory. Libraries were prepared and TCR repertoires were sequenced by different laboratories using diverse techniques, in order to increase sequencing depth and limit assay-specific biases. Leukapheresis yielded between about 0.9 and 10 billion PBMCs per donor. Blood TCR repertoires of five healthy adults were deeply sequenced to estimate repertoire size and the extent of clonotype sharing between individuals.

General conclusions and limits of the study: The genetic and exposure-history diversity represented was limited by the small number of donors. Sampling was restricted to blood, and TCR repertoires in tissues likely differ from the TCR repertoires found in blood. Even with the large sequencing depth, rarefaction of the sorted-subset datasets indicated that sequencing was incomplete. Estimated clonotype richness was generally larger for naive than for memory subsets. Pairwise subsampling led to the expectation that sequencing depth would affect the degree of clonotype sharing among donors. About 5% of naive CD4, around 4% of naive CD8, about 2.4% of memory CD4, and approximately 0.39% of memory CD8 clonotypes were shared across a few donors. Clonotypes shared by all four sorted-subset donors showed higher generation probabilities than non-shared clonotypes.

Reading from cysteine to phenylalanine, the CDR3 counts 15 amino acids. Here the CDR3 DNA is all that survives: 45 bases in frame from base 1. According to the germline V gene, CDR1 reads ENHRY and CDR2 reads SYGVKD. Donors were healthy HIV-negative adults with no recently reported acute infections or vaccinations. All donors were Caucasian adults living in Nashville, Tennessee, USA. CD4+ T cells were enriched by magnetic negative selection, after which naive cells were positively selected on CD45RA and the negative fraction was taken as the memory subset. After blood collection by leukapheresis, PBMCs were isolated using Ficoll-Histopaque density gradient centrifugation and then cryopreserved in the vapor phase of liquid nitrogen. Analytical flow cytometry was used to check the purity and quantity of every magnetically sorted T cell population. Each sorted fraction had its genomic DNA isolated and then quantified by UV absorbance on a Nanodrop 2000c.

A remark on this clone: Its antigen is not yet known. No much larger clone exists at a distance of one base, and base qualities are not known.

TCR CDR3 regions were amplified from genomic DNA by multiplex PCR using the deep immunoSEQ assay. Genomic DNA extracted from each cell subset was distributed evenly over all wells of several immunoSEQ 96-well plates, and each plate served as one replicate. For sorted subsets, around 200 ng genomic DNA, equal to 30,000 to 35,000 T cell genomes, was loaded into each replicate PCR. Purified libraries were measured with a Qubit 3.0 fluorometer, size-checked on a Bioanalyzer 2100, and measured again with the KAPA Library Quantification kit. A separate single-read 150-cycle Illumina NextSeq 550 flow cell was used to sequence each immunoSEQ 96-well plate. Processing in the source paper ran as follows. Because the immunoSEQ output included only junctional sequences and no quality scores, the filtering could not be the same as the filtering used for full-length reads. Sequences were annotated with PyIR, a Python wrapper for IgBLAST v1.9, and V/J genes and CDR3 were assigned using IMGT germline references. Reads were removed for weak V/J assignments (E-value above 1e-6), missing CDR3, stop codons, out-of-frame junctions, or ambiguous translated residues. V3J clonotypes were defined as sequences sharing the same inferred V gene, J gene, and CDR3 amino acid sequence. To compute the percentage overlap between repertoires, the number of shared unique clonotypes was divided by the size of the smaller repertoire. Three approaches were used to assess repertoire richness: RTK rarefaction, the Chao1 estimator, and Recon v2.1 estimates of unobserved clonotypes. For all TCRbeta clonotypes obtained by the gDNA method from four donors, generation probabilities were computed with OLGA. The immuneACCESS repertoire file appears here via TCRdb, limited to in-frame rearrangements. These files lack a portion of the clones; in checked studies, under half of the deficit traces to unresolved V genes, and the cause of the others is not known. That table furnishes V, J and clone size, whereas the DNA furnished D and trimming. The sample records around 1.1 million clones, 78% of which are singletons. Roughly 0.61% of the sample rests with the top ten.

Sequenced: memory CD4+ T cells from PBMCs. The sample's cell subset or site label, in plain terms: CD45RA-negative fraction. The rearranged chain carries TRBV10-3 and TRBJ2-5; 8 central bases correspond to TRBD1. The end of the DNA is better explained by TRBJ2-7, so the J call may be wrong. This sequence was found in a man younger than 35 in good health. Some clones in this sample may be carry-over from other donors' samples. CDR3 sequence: CAISKDRDRPYEQYF. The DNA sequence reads TGTGCCATCAGTAAGGACCGGGACAGGCCCTACGAGCAGTACTTC.